The rows below give T cell receptor beta chains drawn from one sample of a study of T cells in Graves' hyperthyroidism and ophthalmopathy. TCRdb re-analysed the multiplex PCR reads in MiXCR, keeping a single row per CDR3 protein. The profile shows 660,000 or so distinct CDR3 sequences, less than 25% of them singletons. Sequencing input: blood. The receptors derive from a man aged 25-45 years with Graves' ophthalmopathy. Both conserved end residues are part of each CDR3. Fields, in order: CDR3 DNA, CDR3 protein, clone size, D gene, V gene, J gene, CDR3 length. D genes are given only for firm matches. Only part of the rows carry a size: once, few, many, or a class if the clone is expanded.

CDR3nt: TGTGCCAGCAGTTCAACAGGGCCGGAGCAGTTCTTC
CDR3aa: CASSSTGPEQFF
abundance: .
d_gene: .
v_gene: TRBV28
j_gene: TRBJ2-1
len: 12

CDR3nt: TGTGCCAGCAGCTCGCCTAGCGGGAGTTGGACAGATACGCAGTATTTT
CDR3aa: CASSSPSGSWTDTQYF
abundance: .
d_gene: TRBD2
v_gene: TRBV9
j_gene: TRBJ2-3
len: 16

CDR3nt: TGTGCCAGCAGCCGGTTGACTAGCGGGAGGGCCGGTTCCTACAATGAGCAGTTCTTC
CDR3aa: CASSRLTSGRAGSYNEQFF
abundance: many
d_gene: TRBD2
v_gene: TRBV11-2
j_gene: TRBJ2-1
len: 19

CDR3nt: TGTGCCAGCAGGGTTATCACAGATACGCAGTATTTT
CDR3aa: CASRVITDTQYF
abundance: many
d_gene: .
v_gene: TRBV7-2
j_gene: TRBJ2-3
len: 12

CDR3nt: TGCAGTGCTGACAGGGCCGATGAGCAGTTCTTC
CDR3aa: CSADRADEQFF
abundance: few
d_gene: TRBD1
v_gene: TRBV20-1
j_gene: TRBJ2-1
len: 11

CDR3nt: TGTGCCAGCAGGGATAGACAGGGTAGGGACATTCAGTACTTC
CDR3aa: CASRDRQGRDIQYF
abundance: .
d_gene: TRBD1
v_gene: TRBV12-3/TRBV12-4
j_gene: TRBJ2-4
len: 14

CDR3nt: TGCGCCAGCAGCCAAGCGGTTCCCGGGGAGCTGTTTTTT
CDR3aa: CASSQAVPGELFF
abundance: .
d_gene: .
v_gene: TRBV4-1
j_gene: TRBJ2-2
len: 13

CDR3nt: TGTGCCAGCAGTCAAGGACTAGCGGGATCCGGGGAGCTGTTTTTT
CDR3aa: CASSQGLAGSGELFF
abundance: .
d_gene: TRBD2
v_gene: TRBV7-2
j_gene: TRBJ2-2
len: 15

CDR3nt: TGCGCCAGCAGCTTGGGGCCGAACTACGAGCAGTACTTC
CDR3aa: CASSLGPNYEQYF
abundance: many
d_gene: .
v_gene: TRBV5-1
j_gene: TRBJ2-7
len: 13

CDR3nt: TGTGCCAGCAGCCCTAGCCGGGGTCTCCACTTT
CDR3aa: CASSPSRGLHF
abundance: .
d_gene: .
v_gene: TRBV11-2
j_gene: TRBJ1-6
len: 11

CDR3nt: TGTGCCAGCAGCTTGCGGGGGCGCTACGAGCAGTACTTC
CDR3aa: CASSLRGRYEQYF
abundance: few
d_gene: .
v_gene: TRBV5-5
j_gene: TRBJ2-7
len: 13

CDR3nt: TGTGCCAGCAGCCCAGGGACTAGTACAAACATTCAGTACTTC
CDR3aa: CASSPGTSTNIQYF
abundance: .
d_gene: TRBD2
v_gene: TRBV14
j_gene: TRBJ2-4
len: 14

CDR3nt: TGTGCCACCAGCAGCCAGGACGGGGGCGGTCAGCCCCAGCATTTT
CDR3aa: CATSSQDGGGQPQHF
abundance: .
d_gene: .
v_gene: TRBV15
j_gene: TRBJ1-5
len: 15

CDR3nt: TGTGCCAGCAGTGCCCGGGACAGGGGTTCGGATGAGCAGTTCTTC
CDR3aa: CASSARDRGSDEQFF
abundance: many
d_gene: TRBD1
v_gene: TRBV6-1
j_gene: TRBJ2-1
len: 15

CDR3nt: TGTGCCAGCAGTGAAGGGCGGGGGATTTACAATGAGCAGCTCTTC
CDR3aa: CASSEGRGIYNEQLF
abundance: .
d_gene: TRBD2
v_gene: TRBV2
j_gene: TRBJ2-1
len: 15

CDR3nt: TGTGCCAGCAGCCTGACAGATCCTAGCACAGATACGCAGTATTTT
CDR3aa: CASSLTDPSTDTQYF
abundance: many
d_gene: .
v_gene: TRBV2
j_gene: TRBJ2-3
len: 15

CDR3nt: TGTGCCAGCAGATCCGGGACAGGGGACGAGCAGTACTTC
CDR3aa: CASRSGTGDEQYF
abundance: .
d_gene: TRBD1
v_gene: TRBV27
j_gene: TRBJ2-7
len: 13

CDR3nt: TGTGCCAGCAGTTTTCGCCGGGAGCCCCAGCATTTT
CDR3aa: CASSFRREPQHF
abundance: many
d_gene: .
v_gene: TRBV12-3/TRBV12-4
j_gene: TRBJ1-5
len: 12

CDR3nt: TGCAGCGTCGCCGGGACTGAGTTCCAAAATGAGCAGTTCTTC
CDR3aa: CSVAGTEFQNEQFF
abundance: many
d_gene: .
v_gene: TRBV29-1
j_gene: TRBJ2-1
len: 14

CDR3nt: TGTGCCAGCAGCCTGCAGAATCAGCCCCAGCATTTT
CDR3aa: CASSLQNQPQHF
abundance: few
d_gene: .
v_gene: TRBV5-6
j_gene: TRBJ1-5
len: 12

CDR3nt: TGTGCCAGCAGCTTAGATGCGACGGTTAACTATGGCTACACCTTC
CDR3aa: CASSLDATVNYGYTF
abundance: many
d_gene: .
v_gene: TRBV7-8
j_gene: TRBJ1-2
len: 15

CDR3nt: TGCGCCAGCAACCCAGCGGCAGACCTAGCCAAAAACATTCAGTACTTC
CDR3aa: CASNPAADLAKNIQYF
abundance: .
d_gene: .
v_gene: TRBV4-1
j_gene: TRBJ2-4
len: 16

CDR3nt: TGTGCCAGCAACTTACAAGCGGAACTATACGCCAATGAGCAGTTCTTC
CDR3aa: CASNLQAELYANEQFF
abundance: many
d_gene: .
v_gene: TRBV12-3/TRBV12-4
j_gene: TRBJ2-1
len: 16

CDR3nt: TGTGCCAGCAGTTTAGTCGCTAGCGGGCCTGAAGAGACCCAGTACTTC
CDR3aa: CASSLVASGPEETQYF
abundance: .
d_gene: TRBD2
v_gene: TRBV12-3/TRBV12-4
j_gene: TRBJ2-5
len: 16

CDR3nt: TGCGCCAGCAGGGGGGCTAGCGGATACAATGAGCAGTTCTTC
CDR3aa: CASRGASGYNEQFF
abundance: .
d_gene: .
v_gene: TRBV4-1
j_gene: TRBJ2-1
len: 14

CDR3nt: TGCAGCGTTGCAAGGACGGACAATGAGCAGTTCTTC
CDR3aa: CSVARTDNEQFF
abundance: few
d_gene: .
v_gene: TRBV29-1
j_gene: TRBJ2-1
len: 12

CDR3nt: TGTGCCAGCAGTTACTCGACTAGCGGCACCTACGAGCAGTACTTC
CDR3aa: CASSYSTSGTYEQYF
abundance: many
d_gene: TRBD2
v_gene: TRBV6-5
j_gene: TRBJ2-7
len: 15

CDR3nt: TGTGCCAGCAGCGGGGGGACCACCTACGAGCAGTACTTC
CDR3aa: CASSGGTTYEQYF
abundance: .
d_gene: .
v_gene: TRBV7-9
j_gene: TRBJ2-7
len: 13

CDR3nt: TGTGCCAGCAGCCAAGTGGGGACAGCGGACTACGAGCAGTACTTC
CDR3aa: CASSQVGTADYEQYF
abundance: many
d_gene: TRBD1
v_gene: TRBV3-1
j_gene: TRBJ2-7
len: 15

CDR3nt: TGTGCCAGCAGCCGAACAGGGGGCCGAACGAACACCGGGGAGCTGTTTTTT
CDR3aa: CASSRTGGRTNTGELFF
abundance: few
d_gene: TRBD1
v_gene: TRBV6-1
j_gene: TRBJ2-2
len: 17

CDR3nt: TGTGCCAGCAGTTACCGGGGGGGATCCACCGGGGAGCTGTTTTTT
CDR3aa: CASSYRGGSTGELFF
abundance: few
d_gene: TRBD2
v_gene: TRBV6-5
j_gene: TRBJ2-2
len: 15

CDR3nt: TGTGCCAGCAGCTTGGAGGTGAGGGAGGAAGAGACCCAGTACTTC
CDR3aa: CASSLEVREEETQYF
abundance: .
d_gene: .
v_gene: TRBV5-5
j_gene: TRBJ2-5
len: 15

CDR3nt: TGCGCCAGCAGCCAAGAGGGACAGCCTAGTCCCTACGAGCAGTACTTC
CDR3aa: CASSQEGQPSPYEQYF
abundance: few
d_gene: TRBD1
v_gene: TRBV4-1
j_gene: TRBJ2-7
len: 16

CDR3nt: TGTGCCAGTAGTCCGACATGGGGGATGGTGACCCAGTACTTC
CDR3aa: CASSPTWGMVTQYF
abundance: .
d_gene: .
v_gene: TRBV19
j_gene: TRBJ2-5
len: 14

CDR3nt: TGTGCCAGCAGCCAAGAAGGCAGCTCTGGGGCCAACGTCCTGACTTTC
CDR3aa: CASSQEGSSGANVLTF
abundance: few
d_gene: .
v_gene: TRBV3-1
j_gene: TRBJ2-6
len: 16

CDR3nt: TGTGCCAGCAGCTACAGGCAGGCCGGGGAGCTGTTTTTT
CDR3aa: CASSYRQAGELFF
abundance: .
d_gene: .
v_gene: TRBV2
j_gene: TRBJ2-2
len: 13

CDR3nt: TGTGCCACCAGTGAATCCCTCGTCCTAGCGGCGAACACCGGGGAGCTGTTTTTT
CDR3aa: CATSESLVLAANTGELFF
abundance: .
d_gene: TRBD2
v_gene: TRBV24-1
j_gene: TRBJ2-2
len: 18

CDR3nt: TGCGCCAGCAGCCAAGTCGGGACAGGGGGAGGCTACACCTTC
CDR3aa: CASSQVGTGGGYTF
abundance: few
d_gene: TRBD1
v_gene: TRBV4-1
j_gene: TRBJ1-2
len: 14

CDR3nt: TGTGCCACCAGTGACCCCGGTGGTAGCGGGACTAGCACAGATACGCAGTATTTT
CDR3aa: CATSDPGGSGTSTDTQYF
abundance: few
d_gene: TRBD2
v_gene: TRBV24-1
j_gene: TRBJ2-3
len: 18

CDR3nt: TGCGTCGGGGGTGGACTAGCGGGAGGGGATGAGCAGTTCTTC
CDR3aa: CVGGGLAGGDEQFF
abundance: .
d_gene: TRBD2
v_gene: TRBV30
j_gene: TRBJ2-1
len: 14

CDR3nt: TGCGCCAGCAGCCAAGGTAACCGCCAGGGCACTGAAGCTTTCTTT
CDR3aa: CASSQGNRQGTEAFF
abundance: .
d_gene: .
v_gene: TRBV4-1
j_gene: TRBJ1-1
len: 15

CDR3nt: TGTGCCAGCAGTTCCTCTTATTCTCCGACAGGGGTCTATGGCTACACCTTC
CDR3aa: CASSSSYSPTGVYGYTF
abundance: many
d_gene: TRBD1
v_gene: TRBV12-3/TRBV12-4
j_gene: TRBJ1-2
len: 17

CDR3nt: TGTGCCAGTAGTATGAACAGGGTAAGAGGGGCCGGGAACACTGAAGCTTTCTTT
CDR3aa: CASSMNRVRGAGNTEAFF
abundance: .
d_gene: .
v_gene: TRBV19
j_gene: TRBJ1-1
len: 18

CDR3nt: TGCAGTGCTGGAATTTCCTGCGAGCAGTACTTC
CDR3aa: CSAGISCEQYF
abundance: .
d_gene: .
v_gene: TRBV20-1
j_gene: TRBJ2-7
len: 11

CDR3nt: TGTGCCAGCCAACTTGGGGTGGGGCGAAAACCGACCTTTTATAGCAATCAGCCCCAGCATTTT
CDR3aa: CASQLGVGRKPTFYSNQPQHF
abundance: few
d_gene: .
v_gene: TRBV19
j_gene: TRBJ1-5
len: 21

CDR3nt: TGCAGTGCCCCCGGGGGGGGGGCGACCGGGAACGAGCAGTACTTC
CDR3aa: CSAPGGGATGNEQYF
abundance: .
d_gene: TRBD2
v_gene: TRBV20-1
j_gene: TRBJ2-7
len: 15

CDR3nt: TGCGCCAGCAGCCAAGCCGCACCGCGGGGCCGGGGCGAGCAGTACTTC
CDR3aa: CASSQAAPRGRGEQYF
abundance: few
d_gene: .
v_gene: TRBV4-3
j_gene: TRBJ2-7
len: 16

CDR3nt: TGTGCCAGCAGCTTAGTGACTAGCGGGAGGGGTGGTTCATACGAGCAGTACTTC
CDR3aa: CASSLVTSGRGGSYEQYF
abundance: many
d_gene: TRBD2
v_gene: TRBV7-8
j_gene: TRBJ2-7
len: 18

CDR3nt: TGTGCCAGCAGTTTATCGGGCAGTAGCAATCAGCCCCAGCATTTT
CDR3aa: CASSLSGSSNQPQHF
abundance: few
d_gene: .
v_gene: TRBV27
j_gene: TRBJ1-5
len: 15

CDR3nt: TGTGCCAGCAGAAATCTCGGGACGATGGGGAACATTCAGTACTTC
CDR3aa: CASRNLGTMGNIQYF
abundance: .
d_gene: .
v_gene: TRBV6-2/TRBV6-3
j_gene: TRBJ2-4
len: 15

CDR3nt: TGTGCCTGGAGTGGGGACAGGGGGCGATACGAGCAGTACTTC
CDR3aa: CAWSGDRGRYEQYF
abundance: few
d_gene: TRBD1
v_gene: TRBV30
j_gene: TRBJ2-7
len: 14